A single sample gave rise to the 25 T cell receptor beta chains below, sequenced in a study of T cells in Graves' hyperthyroidism and ophthalmopathy. RNA transcripts gave rise to amplified TCR beta CDR3 regions. The study used the HTBI primer set for a first-round RT-PCR of the TCR CDR3. MiXCR, applied by TCRdb to the multiplex PCR reads, yields one record per CDR3 protein. Among 600,000 to 650,000 distinct CDR3 sequences listed, 20% to 25% were seen once. The sequencing input was blood. All receptors derive from a young man with Graves' ophthalmopathy.

A few counts support this clonotype. This chain uses TRBV9 with TRBJ2-3, with D tentatively TRBD2 (6 bases). V shed 0 bases and J shed 2 bases, with 13 bases lying between them. The CDR3 runs to 16 residues. Looked up from germline, CDR1 is SGDLS and CDR2 is YYNGEE. The CDR3 reads CASSVATGGNTDTQYF. The CDR3, as DNA: TGTGCCAGCAGCGTAGCTACAGGCGGGAACACAGATACGCAGTATTTT.

J is TRBJ2-5 and V is TRBV7-9, with 8 bases matching TRBD1. Per the germline V gene, CDR1 is SEHNR and CDR2 is FQNEAQ (reference sequence). CDR3 size: 15 residues. J gave up 5 bases and V 4 bases, and 9 bases lay outside the gene matches. The CDR3, as DNA: TGTGCCAGCAGCTCGGACAGGGAATTCGACGAGACCCAGTACTTC. This codes for CASSSDREFDETQYF. The full variable domain, rest sourced from reference TRBV7-9 and TRBJ2-5, is DTGVSQNPRHKITKRGQNVTFRCDPISEHNRLYWYRQTLGQGPEFLTYFQNEAQLEKSRLLSDRFSAERPKGSFSTLEIQRTEQGDSAMYLCASSSDREFDETQYFGPGTRLLVL.

The chain joins TRBV19 to TRBJ2-5, with 7 positions matching TRBD1. The CDR3 runs 13 residues. The ends lost 8 bases at V and 1 base at J; junction bases unmatched: 4. Germline values: CDR1 LNHDA, CDR2 SQIVND (reference sequence). The CDR3 DNA reads TGTGCCAGTTACAGACAGGGCCAAGAGACCCAGTACTTC. Amino acids: CASYRQGQETQYF.

This clonotype was observed many times. The chain joins TRBV12-3 or TRBV12-4 to TRBJ2-5, with TRBD2 matching 7 bases. This CDR3 spans 16 amino acids. Trimming cost V 3 bases and J 0 bases; bases outside gene matches: 7. The CDR3 sequence: CASSLGGGSNQETQYF. In DNA form, the CDR3 reads TGTGCCAGCAGTTTGGGCGGCGGGAGTAACCAAGAGACCCAGTACTTC.

This clonotype was counted a few times. The chain joins TRBV28 to TRBJ2-4; TRBD1 aligns across 7 bases. Germline CDR1 reads MDHEN; CDR2 reads SYDVKM. This CDR3 is 15 amino acids long. With V trimmed by 3 bases and J by 7 bases, 9 bases remained unmatched. The CDR3 DNA follows: TGTGCCAGCAGTTTCCTCCCGACAGGGAAGAACATTCAGTACTTC. The encoded protein is CASSFLPTGKNIQYF.

The chain couples TRBV7-2 to TRBJ2-7, with 8 bases matching TRBD1. The J segment lost 6 bases and the V segment lost 4 bases, leaving 11 bases of the junction unmatched. The CDR3 has 15 amino acids. Germline assignment: CDR1 SGHTA and CDR2 FQGNSA. The CDR3 loop reads CASSSTGAKLLEQYF. Written as DNA, the CDR3 is TGTGCCAGCAGCTCGACAGGGGCCAAACTCCTCGAGCAGTACTTC.

The rearrangement links TRBV7-9 to TRBJ1-2, with 9 bases that match TRBD1. The CDR3 runs 14 residues. J was trimmed by 5 bases and V by 3 bases; bases with no gene match: 4. CDR1 and CDR2 from the germline V gene are SEHNR and FQNEAQ (reference sequence). This CDR3 is CASSLTGTGYGYTF. The DNA for the CDR3 is TGTGCCAGCAGCTTGACCGGGACAGGGTATGGCTACACCTTC.

In the case of this clonotype: At one boundary the junction diverges from the germline segment, which might be a read error. This rearrangement joins TRBV10-3 to TRBJ1-6; D remains ambiguous. CDR1 is ENHRY and CDR2 is SYGVKD in the germline V gene. CDR3 size: 14 residues. This CDR3 reads CASSYSGPLSPLHF. CDR3 nucleotides: TGTGCCAGCAGTTACTCAGGACCGCTATCACCCCTCCACTTT.

This clonotype was seen a few times. V gene TRBV29-1 combines with J gene TRBJ2-2, with D tentatively TRBD1 (6 bases). There are 13 residues in the CDR3. V lost 3 bases, J lost 6 bases, and 11 bases lay in between. CDR1 and CDR2 from the germline V gene are SQVTM and ANQGSEA. The CDR3 protein is CSVEGAGAGELFF. The CDR3 nucleotides read TGCAGCGTTGAGGGGGCAGGGGCCGGGGAGCTGTTTTTT.

A remark on this clonotype: A much larger clonotype is one base distant, so this may be a read error. V usage is TRBV11-2 and J usage is TRBJ2-1, with 7 nucleotides matching TRBD2. CDR1 and CDR2 from the germline V gene are SGHAT and FQNNGV. After removal of 8 bases from V and 2 bases from J, the junction contained 9 bases not matched to a gene. The CDR3 has 15 amino acids. The CDR3 bases are TGTGCCAGCGGTTTCATAGCGGGCGCCTACAATGAGCAGTTCTTC. Translating gives CASGFIAGAYNEQFF. Filled out from reference TRBV11-2 and TRBJ2-1, the complete variable domain reads EAGVAQSPRYKIIEKRQSVAFWCNPISGHATLYWYQQILGQGPKLLIQFQNNGVVDDSQLPKDRFSAERLKGVDSTLKIQPAKLEDSAVYLCASGFIAGAYNEQFFGPGTRLTVL.

This clonotype was seen at least ten times. For the CDR3, the DNA is TGTGCCAGCAGCCCTAGAGGGGATAGCGGGAGCTCCTACAATGAGCAGTTCTTC. It is translated as CASSPRGDSGSSYNEQFF. The genes are TRBV11-2 and TRBJ2-1; 9 nucleotides line up with TRBD2. The CDR3 runs 18 residues. Germline CDR1 and CDR2: SGHAT and FQNNGV. Trimming removed 5 bases from V and 0 bases from J; junction bases left unmatched: 11.

The chain joins TRBV25-1 to TRBJ2-1; 8 bases are a match to TRBD2. The CDR3 consists of 16 residues. The junction had 9 bases not matched to a gene; V was cut back by 4 bases and J by 4 bases. Germline CDR1 reads MGHDK; CDR2 reads SYGVNS. The CDR3 DNA follows: TGTGCCAGCAGTGTGGGAGATAGCGGGAATTACAATGAGCAGTTCTTC. The encoded protein is CASSVGDSGNYNEQFF.

This chain links TRBV29-1 with TRBJ2-5; possibly TRBD1 for D (7 bases). The V gene's germline CDR1 is SQVTM and CDR2 ANQGSEA. The V gene lost 4 bases and the J gene lost 5 bases, with 11 bases spanning the gap. The CDR3 runs 12 residues. Here the CDR3 reads CSVGAGGETQYF. The CDR3 nucleotides read TGCAGCGTTGGAGCAGGGGGGGAGACCCAGTACTTC.

In this sample, this clonotype turned up a few times. This chain connects TRBV11-2 to TRBJ2-1; a possible D gene is TRBD1 (7 bases). Trimming took off 1 base at V and 4 bases at J, with 17 bases between the two ends. Per the germline V gene, CDR1 is SGHAT and CDR2 is FQNNGV. The CDR3 has 17 amino acids. CDR3 sequence reads: CASSLGHRGGRYNEQFF. The CDR3 region has the DNA TGTGCCAGCAGCTTAGGTCACAGGGGAGGTAGATACAATGAGCAGTTCTTC.

The rearrangement links TRBV7-8 to TRBJ2-7; the match to TRBD2 covers 11 bases. Unmatched junction bases numbered 11, after V lost 7 bases and J lost 3 bases. Germline V lookup: CDR1 SGHVS, CDR2 FQNEAQ. The CDR3 length is 16 residues. CDR3 residues: CASTANGTSGVYEQYF. The DNA for the CDR3 is TGTGCCAGCACCGCAAATGGGACTAGCGGCGTCTACGAGCAGTACTTC.

The rearrangement joins TRBV6-2 or TRBV6-3 to TRBJ1-1; 10 bases line up with TRBD1. CDR1 is MNHEY and CDR2 is SVGEGT in the germline V gene. The CDR3 loop spans 15 amino acids. V shed 8 bases and J 3 bases; nucleotides not matched to a gene: 9. CDR3 in amino acids: CASGDRGRADTEAFF. In DNA form, the CDR3 reads TGTGCCAGCGGTGACAGGGGGCGGGCGGACACTGAAGCTTTCTTT.

This clonotype was seen more than once but under ten times. This sequence joins TRBV6-2 or TRBV6-3 and TRBJ1-5; 7 bases are shared with TRBD1. The CDR3 spans 15 residues. V was clipped by 5 bases and J by 4 bases; unmatched bases: 8. Germline V gives CDR1 MNHEY, CDR2 SVGEGT. In DNA, the CDR3 is TGTGCCAGCAGTACCCAGGGGGGGTTGAATCAGCCCCAGCATTTT. Translating gives CASSTQGGLNQPQHF.

This clonotype has a handful of counts. The chain recombines TRBV30 with TRBJ1-2; 10 bases are shared with TRBD1. The CDR3 is 16 residues long. V lost 7 bases, J lost 1 base, and 12 bases stayed unmatched. CDR1 is GTSNPN, CDR2 SVGIG, per germline (reference sequence). CDR3 sequence reads: CASLSTGTGVNYGYTF. For the CDR3, the DNA is TGTGCCTCACTATCCACCGGGACAGGGGTTAACTATGGCTACACCTTC.

This clonotype has just a few counts. The chain recombines TRBV19 with TRBJ1-1; 10 positions match TRBD1. This CDR3 has 13 residues. The V gene's germline CDR1 is LNHDA and CDR2 SQIVND (reference sequence). V trimming: 7 bases; J trimming: 4 bases; junction bases outside the gene matches: 3. CDR3 residues: CASNRDRGTEAFF. CDR3 bases: TGTGCCAGTAACAGGGACAGGGGCACTGAAGCTTTCTTT.

This clonotype was counted at least ten times. V is TRBV30 and J is TRBJ1-6; D perhaps matches TRBD1 (5 bases). The CDR3 consists of 14 residues. Trimming took off 1 base at V and 6 bases at J, with 10 bases between the two ends. From germline, CDR1 is GTSNPN and CDR2 SVGIG (reference sequence). The CDR3 coding sequence is TGTGCCTGGAGTGCGGGGAGGGGTAATTCACCCCTCCACTTT. This sequence encodes CAWSAGRGNSPLHF.

This clonotype was counted ten times or more. This chain links TRBV4-2 with TRBJ2-5; D call uncertain. Germline V gene sequence: CDR1 LGHNA, CDR2 YNFKEQ. V lost 5 bases and J lost 5, with 12 bases in between. CDR3 length: 13 residues. The CDR3 DNA reads as TGTGCCAGCAGCTGGGGAATCTCGGAGACCCAGTACTTC. This codes for CASSWGISETQYF.

This clonotype was seen many times. V is TRBV13 and J is TRBJ2-7, with D perhaps assigned TRBD1 or TRBD2 (5 bases each). Germline loops: CDR1 PRHDT, CDR2 FYEKMQ (reference sequence). V was cut by 3 bases and J by 6 bases, with 9 bases left in between. The CDR3 contains 12 residues. DNA of the CDR3: TGTGCCAGCAGCTTTGGGACCGGCGAGCAGTACTTC. Encoded protein: CASSFGTGEQYF.

This clonotype came up many times. The chain couples TRBV6-1 to TRBJ2-7, with 11 bases matching TRBD2. After removal of 7 bases from V and 5 bases from J, the junction contained 19 bases not matched to a gene. From germline, CDR1 is MNHNS and CDR2 SASEGT. This CDR3 spans 18 amino acids. The CDR3, as DNA: TGTGCCAGCAACCTAGGAGGGACTAGCGGAGGAGATGGGGACGAGCAGTACTTC. Translated: CASNLGGTSGGDGDEQYF.

There are a few counts of this clonotype. The chain's CDR3 is CASSGQGTYFSNEQFF. CDR3 nucleotide sequence: TGTGCCAGCAGTGGACAGGGGACATACTTTAGTAATGAGCAGTTCTTC. The chain uses TRBV6-1 and TRBJ2-1, with 8 nucleotides matching TRBD1. Germline loops: CDR1 MNHNS, CDR2 SASEGT. The CDR3 length is 16 residues. V gave up 4 bases and J gave up 7 bases; unmatched junction bases: 12.

The chain links TRBV9 to TRBJ1-5; 11 nucleotides line up with TRBD1. V gave up 0 bases and J gave up 9 bases; unmatched junction bases: 5. CDR3 size: 15 residues. CDR1 is SGDLS, CDR2 YYNGEE, per germline. CDR3 amino acids: CASSVEGTGGSPQHF. CDR3 nucleotides: TGTGCCAGCAGCGTAGAAGGGACAGGGGGGTCGCCCCAGCATTTT.